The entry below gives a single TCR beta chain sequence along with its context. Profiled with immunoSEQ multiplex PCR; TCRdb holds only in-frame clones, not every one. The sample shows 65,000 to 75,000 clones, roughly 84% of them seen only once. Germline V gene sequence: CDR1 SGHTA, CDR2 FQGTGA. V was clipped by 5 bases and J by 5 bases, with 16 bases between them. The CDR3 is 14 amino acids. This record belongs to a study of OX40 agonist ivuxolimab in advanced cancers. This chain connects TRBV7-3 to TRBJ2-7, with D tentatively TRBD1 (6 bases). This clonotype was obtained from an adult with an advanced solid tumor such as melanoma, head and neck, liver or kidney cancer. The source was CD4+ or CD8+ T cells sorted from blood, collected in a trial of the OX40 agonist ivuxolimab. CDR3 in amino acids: CASSPTGFVHEQYF. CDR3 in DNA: TGTGCCAGCAGCCCGACAGGTTTCGTCCACGAGCAGTACTTC.